The entry that follows covers one T cell receptor (beta chain) sequence. Its antigen is not identified. These data are taken from a study of CD8+ T cells in alopecia areata. Across the study: At a dose of 5 to 10 mg twice daily, oral tofacitinib was given to treated patients.

The CDR3 is 13 residues long. CDR1 SGHRS and CDR2 YFSETQ come from the germline V gene. Trimming stripped 7 bases from V and 4 bases from J, with 14 bases between. RNA, once extracted, was reverse transcribed into cDNA for use as the sequencing template. Using immunoSEQ multiplex PCR, the repertoire was profiled, and TCRdb retains in-frame clones only, with some absent. The sample carries approximately 170,000 clones, approximately 57% recorded once. Treatment meaning: oral pan-JAK inhibitor, 5-10 mg twice daily. The study's findings and limits: In blood and scalp, many expanded lesional clones persisted during tofacitinib.

This clonotype was obtained from a human donor with alopecia areata. The chain has TRBV5-1 and TRBJ2-5; perhaps TRBD2 as D (7 bases). Sequencing used CD4+ T cells sorted from blood, obtained at week 24, from a patient treated with tofacitinib. The CDR3 DNA reads as TGCGCCAGCTCCCGGGGGGCAGGAGAGACCCAGTACTTC. Translation gives CASSRGAGETQYF.